Listed below are T cell receptor beta chains from one sample, sequenced in a study of beta chain features in type 1 diabetes. Only in-frame clones appear in the TCRdb table, and some are missing; sequencing was by immunoSEQ multiplex PCR. Of 680,000 or so clones listed, roughly an eighth are singletons. Sequences were obtained from naive CD4+ T cells from blood. All receptors derive from a man aged 18 to 29 with type 1 diabetes. Each CDR3 is given with its conserved first and last residue. The D gene is left open where the match is weak. Clone size appears in some rows only: once, few, many, or a class for an expanded clone.

D: .; J: TRBJ1-4; size: .; V: TRBV15; DNA: TGTGCCACCAGCAGAGGCCCGCAGGCAACTAATGAAAAACTGTTTTTT; CDR3: CATSRGPQATNEKLFF
D: .; J: TRBJ2-1; size: few; V: TRBV6-5; DNA: TGTGCCAGCGGGGGGCTCTGGAATGAGCAGTTCTTC; CDR3: CASGGLWNEQFF
D: TRBD1; J: TRBJ2-5; size: few; V: TRBV10-3; DNA: TGTGCCACCGCTTCGGGACAGCACCAAGAGACCCAGTACTTC; CDR3: CATASGQHQETQYF
D: .; J: TRBJ2-3; size: .; V: TRBV19; DNA: TGTGCCGCTGGTGGGGACGGGGATACGCAGTATTTT; CDR3: CAAGGDGDTQYF
D: .; J: TRBJ1-5; size: .; V: TRBV7-2; DNA: TGTGCCAGCAGCTTAGAGAGGGGTCAGCCCCAGCATTTT; CDR3: CASSLERGQPQHF
D: .; J: TRBJ1-3; size: few; V: TRBV6-5; DNA: TGTGCCAGCAGCGGCAGCCCCTACTCTGGAAACACCATATATTTT; CDR3: CASSGSPYSGNTIYF
D: .; J: TRBJ2-5; size: .; V: TRBV4-1; DNA: TGCGCCAGCAGCCATGAGATAGGGCAGGAGACCCAGTACTTC; CDR3: CASSHEIGQETQYF
D: TRBD1; J: TRBJ1-6; size: .; V: TRBV27; DNA: TGTGCCAGCAGACTCGGACAGGGGGGGACTCTCTTATATAATTCACCCCTCCACTTT; CDR3: CASRLGQGGTLLYNSPLHF
D: .; J: TRBJ2-3; size: .; V: TRBV7-2; DNA: TGTGCCAGCAGCTTAATTCAGGGGACAGATACGCAGTATTTT; CDR3: CASSLIQGTDTQYF
D: .; J: TRBJ1-1; size: .; V: TRBV29-1; DNA: TGCAGCGTTGTGGCCCTAACAGTGAACACTGAAGCTTTCTTT; CDR3: CSVVALTVNTEAFF
D: TRBD1; J: TRBJ1-2; size: few; V: TRBV4-1; DNA: TGCGCCAGCAGCCAGGGGGACAGGGCCGAGGGCTATGGCTACACCTTC; CDR3: CASSQGDRAEGYGYTF
D: .; J: TRBJ1-2; size: few; V: TRBV6-5; DNA: TGTGCCACCAGACAGTATGGCTACACCTTC; CDR3: CATRQYGYTF
D: .; J: TRBJ2-1; size: .; V: TRBV14; DNA: TGTGCCAGCAGCCACCTGGGGCGTAATGAGCAGTTCTTC; CDR3: CASSHLGRNEQFF
D: .; J: TRBJ2-1; size: .; V: TRBV7-2; DNA: TGTGCCAGCACCGGACAGATCAGCTCCTACAATGAGCAGTTCTTC; CDR3: CASTGQISSYNEQFF
D: TRBD2; J: TRBJ2-2; size: .; V: TRBV7-2; DNA: TGTGCCAGCAGCTTAGTACTAGCGGGGACGAACACCGGGGAGCTGTTTTTT; CDR3: CASSLVLAGTNTGELFF
D: TRBD1; J: TRBJ2-6; size: few; V: TRBV29-1; DNA: TGCAGCGTCACAGGGGAAGGGGCCAACGTCCTGACTTTC; CDR3: CSVTGEGANVLTF
D: TRBD2; J: TRBJ2-7; size: few; V: TRBV27; DNA: TGTGCCAGCAGTTTCGGGTCGGGACTAGCGGGGGGACCGCCCGAGCAGTACTTC; CDR3: CASSFGSGLAGGPPEQYF
D: TRBD1; J: TRBJ1-2; size: .; V: TRBV7-9; DNA: TGTGCCAGCAGCTCACAGGGGGAGGACTATGGCTACACCTTC; CDR3: CASSSQGEDYGYTF
D: .; J: TRBJ2-7; size: .; V: TRBV23-1; DNA: TGCGCCAGCAGTCAATGGAGGGACGAGCAGTACTTC; CDR3: CASSQWRDEQYF
D: TRBD1; J: TRBJ1-5; size: .; V: TRBV4-1; DNA: TGCGCCAGCAGCCAAGATGTCACCGTAGGGGGCACCCAGCATTTT; CDR3: CASSQDVTVGGTQHF
D: TRBD1; J: TRBJ2-2; size: .; V: TRBV5-1; DNA: TGCGCCAGCAGCTTACAGGGGCCTGGGAACACCGGGGAGCTGTTTTTT; CDR3: CASSLQGPGNTGELFF
D: .; J: TRBJ2-1; size: .; V: TRBV9; DNA: TGTGCCAGCAGCGTAGCAGGGCAGGGTACCTACAATGAGCAGTTCTTC; CDR3: CASSVAGQGTYNEQFF
D: .; J: TRBJ2-7; size: .; V: TRBV4-2; DNA: TGTGCCAGCAGCCAAGATCGCCGGGGCTACGAGCAGTACTTC; CDR3: CASSQDRRGYEQYF
D: .; J: TRBJ1-4; size: .; V: TRBV30; DNA: TGTGCCTGGAGTGTAAATGGGGCCGTTGAAAAACTGTTTTTT; CDR3: CAWSVNGAVEKLFF
D: .; J: TRBJ1-6; size: .; V: TRBV13; DNA: TGTGCCAGCAGCGATGACATGTATTCACCCCTCCACTTT; CDR3: CASSDDMYSPLHF
D: TRBD1; J: TRBJ2-7; size: .; V: TRBV7-9; DNA: TGTGCCAGCAGCTTATCCGGATGGGACAGGGCATCCGAGCAGTACTTC; CDR3: CASSLSGWDRASEQYF
D: TRBD1; J: TRBJ1-2; size: .; V: TRBV30; DNA: TGTGCCTGGAGCCCCGGGACAGGCTTGGGCTACACCTTC; CDR3: CAWSPGTGLGYTF
D: TRBD1; J: TRBJ2-7; size: .; V: TRBV30; DNA: TGTGCCTGGAGCATGACAGGGTCCCTTCCCCGGCAGTACTTC; CDR3: CAWSMTGSLPRQYF
D: .; J: TRBJ1-1; size: few; V: TRBV30; DNA: TGTGCCTGGAGTGGGTTCGCTGAAGCTTTCTTT; CDR3: CAWSGFAEAFF
D: .; J: TRBJ2-1; size: few; V: TRBV4-1; DNA: TGCGCCAGCAGCCAGAAGCGTACCCTTTCCTACAATGAGCAGTTCTTC; CDR3: CASSQKRTLSYNEQFF
D: .; J: TRBJ2-7; size: few; V: TRBV28; DNA: TGTGCCAGCAGTTTAATTGGGGTAAACTACGAGCAGTACTTC; CDR3: CASSLIGVNYEQYF
D: .; J: TRBJ1-3; size: few; V: TRBV6-6; DNA: TGTGCCAGCAGTTACTCGGAGGGAAACACCATATATTTT; CDR3: CASSYSEGNTIYF
D: .; J: TRBJ2-5; size: .; V: TRBV7-2; DNA: TGTGCCAGCAGCTATAGGGGCTTTGAGACCCAGTACTTC; CDR3: CASSYRGFETQYF
D: TRBD2; J: TRBJ2-1; size: .; V: TRBV7-3; DNA: TGTGCCAGCAGGTTGAGCGGGGAGTCCTACAATGAGCAGTTCTTC; CDR3: CASRLSGESYNEQFF
D: TRBD2; J: TRBJ2-7; size: few; V: TRBV2; DNA: TGTGCCAGCAGTGAATTCGCTAGCGGGGGGCTCACCTACGAGCAGTACTTC; CDR3: CASSEFASGGLTYEQYF
D: .; J: TRBJ2-7; size: .; V: TRBV7-2; DNA: TGTGCCAGCAGCTTAGACCTTTTTTCCGGGAACGAGCAGTACTTC; CDR3: CASSLDLFSGNEQYF
D: .; J: TRBJ2-7; size: .; V: TRBV5-4; DNA: TGTGCCAGCAGCCCAAGGGGCCCGGCATCCTACGAGCAGTACTTC; CDR3: CASSPRGPASYEQYF
D: TRBD1; J: TRBJ2-7; size: few; V: TRBV7-3; DNA: TGTGCCAGCAGCGCCCCGAGGACAGGGAATGACACCTACGAGCAGTACTTC; CDR3: CASSAPRTGNDTYEQYF
D: .; J: TRBJ2-2; size: .; V: TRBV7-8; DNA: TGTGCCAGCACCTCATCCCCCCAGGGGACCAACACCGGGGAGCTGTTTTTT; CDR3: CASTSSPQGTNTGELFF
D: TRBD1; J: TRBJ2-5; size: few; V: TRBV7-9; DNA: TGTGCCAGCAGCCGGGACAGGGGATTACAAGAGACCCAGTACTTC; CDR3: CASSRDRGLQETQYF
D: TRBD1; J: TRBJ1-1; size: .; V: TRBV2; DNA: TGTGCCAGCAGCTCGACAGGGGGTCGGGCTTTCTTT; CDR3: CASSSTGGRAFF
D: .; J: TRBJ1-5; size: few; V: TRBV30; DNA: TGTGCCTGGAGTCGCAGTTCCAGCAATCAGCCCCAGCATTTT; CDR3: CAWSRSSSNQPQHF
D: TRBD1; J: TRBJ2-2; size: few; V: TRBV27; DNA: TGTGCCAGCAGTGCCGACAGGGCGGCCGGGGAGCTGTTTTTT; CDR3: CASSADRAAGELFF
D: .; J: TRBJ1-6; size: few; V: TRBV18; DNA: TGTGCCAGCTCACCTACTAATGCGGATTCACCCCTCCACTTT; CDR3: CASSPTNADSPLHF
D: .; J: TRBJ1-1; size: .; V: TRBV11-2; DNA: TGTGCCAGCAGCGGACATTTCGGGGGAGCTTTCTTT; CDR3: CASSGHFGGAFF
D: .; J: TRBJ2-2; size: .; V: TRBV7-8; DNA: TGTGCCAGCAGCTTAGCGCCGGGTCGGGAGCTGTTTTTT; CDR3: CASSLAPGRELFF
D: .; J: TRBJ2-1; size: few; V: TRBV6-1; DNA: TGTGCCAGCAGCCTGACAGGAGACAATGAGCAGTTCTTC; CDR3: CASSLTGDNEQFF
D: TRBD1; J: TRBJ2-2; size: .; V: TRBV5-6; DNA: TGTGCCAGCAGCTTGGCAGGGGGAGTCCCCGGGGAGCTGTTTTTT; CDR3: CASSLAGGVPGELFF
D: TRBD1; J: TRBJ1-1; size: .; V: TRBV10-3; DNA: TGTGCCATCAGTCGGGACAGTCAGAACACTGAAGCTTTCTTT; CDR3: CAISRDSQNTEAFF
D: .; J: TRBJ2-1; size: few; V: TRBV6-1; DNA: TGTGCCAGCAGTGGTCCCGGGAAGAACAATGAGCAGTTCTTC; CDR3: CASSGPGKNNEQFF
D: .; J: TRBJ2-7; size: .; V: TRBV4-1; DNA: TGCGCCACCTCAGACGGATACGAGCAGTACTTC; CDR3: CATSDGYEQYF
D: .; J: TRBJ2-1; size: .; V: TRBV19; DNA: TGTGCCAACCAAGAACCCGGCGGGGCCCAAATAAGGAACAATGAGCAGTTCTTC; CDR3: CANQEPGGAQIRNNEQFF
D: .; J: TRBJ1-6; size: .; V: TRBV7-3; DNA: TGTGCCAGCAGCACACAGGGAGGTATTAATTCACCCCTCCACTTT; CDR3: CASSTQGGINSPLHF
D: .; J: TRBJ2-6; size: few; V: TRBV28; DNA: TGTGCCAGCTCAGCGGCCGGATCTCCCTCACTCTCTGGGGCCAACGTCCTGACTTTC; CDR3: CASSAAGSPSLSGANVLTF
D: .; J: TRBJ1-5; size: few; V: TRBV30; DNA: TGTGCCTGGTCAGCTACAGCCAGCAATCAGCCCCAGCATTTT; CDR3: CAWSATASNQPQHF